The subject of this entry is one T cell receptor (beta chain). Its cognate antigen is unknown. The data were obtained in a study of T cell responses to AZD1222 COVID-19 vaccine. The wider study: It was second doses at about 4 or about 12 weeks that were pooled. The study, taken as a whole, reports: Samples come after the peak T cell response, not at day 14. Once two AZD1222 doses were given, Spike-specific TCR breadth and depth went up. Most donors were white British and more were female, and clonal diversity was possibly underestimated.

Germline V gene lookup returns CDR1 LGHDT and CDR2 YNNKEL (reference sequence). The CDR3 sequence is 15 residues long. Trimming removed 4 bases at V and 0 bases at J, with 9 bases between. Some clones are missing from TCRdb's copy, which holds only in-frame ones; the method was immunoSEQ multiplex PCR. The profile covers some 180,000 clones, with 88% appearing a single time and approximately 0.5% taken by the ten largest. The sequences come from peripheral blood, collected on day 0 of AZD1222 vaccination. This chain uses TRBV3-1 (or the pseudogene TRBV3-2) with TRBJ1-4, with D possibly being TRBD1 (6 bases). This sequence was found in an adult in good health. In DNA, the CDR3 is TGTGCCAGCAGCCTCGGACAGCCAACTAATGAAAAACTGTTTTTT. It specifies CASSLGQPTNEKLFF.